The rows below give T cell receptor beta chains drawn from one sample of a study of CD8+ T cells in alopecia areata. The repertoire was sequenced with immunoSEQ multiplex PCR; TCRdb's copy has only in-frame clones and lacks some. Among roughly 210,000 clones listed, roughly 40% were seen once. This material consisted of CD4+ T cells sorted from blood, taken at approximately week 36, from a patient treated with tofacitinib. The receptors stem from a human donor with alopecia areata. CDR3s include the opening cysteine and the closing phenylalanine or tryptophan. D genes are given only for firm matches. Clone sizes are given selectively: once, few, many, or a class where the clone is expanded.

v_call	d_call	clone_size	j_call	cdr3_aa	cdr3_nt
TRBV5-1	.	.	TRBJ2-3	CASSPAQTSSSTDTQYF	TGCGCCAGCAGCCCGGCTCAGACTAGTTCTAGCACAGATACGCAGTATTTT
TRBV6-5	TRBD2	.	TRBJ2-1	CASSSLGGSQFF	TGTGCCAGCAGTTCCCTGGGCGGGAGCCAGTTCTTC
TRBV9	TRBD2	.	TRBJ2-5	CASSVEVLAGVETQYF	TGTGCCAGCAGCGTAGAGGTACTAGCGGGAGTTGAGACCCAGTACTTC
TRBV20-1	.	few	TRBJ2-7	CSAWGGGKQYF	TGCAGTGCTTGGGGAGGCGGAAAGCAGTACTTC
TRBV29-1	.	few	TRBJ2-7	CSVAAAGTSYEQYF	TGCAGCGTTGCCGCGGCGGGGACATCCTACGAGCAGTACTTC
TRBV1	.	.	TRBJ1-5	CTSSHTPVGQPQHF	TGCACCAGCAGCCACACTCCAGTCGGGCAGCCCCAGCATTTT
TRBV15	.	.	TRBJ2-3	CATSRDNKQRIAQYF	TGTGCCACCAGCAGAGATAACAAACAGAGGATTGCGCAGTATTTT
TRBV7-9	.	.	TRBJ2-7	CASSLYAEPGEQYF	TGTGCCAGCAGCTTATATGCCGAGCCGGGGGAGCAGTACTTC
TRBV9	.	.	TRBJ2-3	CASSTRERTDTQYF	TGTGCCAGCAGCACTAGGGAGCGCACAGATACGCAGTATTTT
TRBV5-1	TRBD2	.	TRBJ2-7	CASSLASGSSYEQYF	TGCGCCAGCAGCTTGGCTAGCGGGAGTTCCTACGAGCAGTACTTC
TRBV7-2	.	few	TRBJ2-3	CASISSPGLTDTQYF	TGTGCCAGCATCTCCTCGCCAGGGCTCACAGATACGCAGTATTTT
TRBV7-2	.	few	TRBJ2-1	CASSLAGMYEQFF	TGTGCCAGCAGCTTAGCAGGGATGTATGAGCAGTTCTTC
TRBV2	TRBD1	.	TRBJ2-5	CASILVTGAETQYF	TGTGCCAGCATCCTTGTGACAGGGGCGGAGACCCAGTACTTC
TRBV10-3	.	.	TRBJ1-2	CAISEPRTVAGGYTF	TGTGCCATCAGTGAGCCACGGACGGTGGCAGGGGGCTACACCTTC
TRBV5-1	TRBD1	.	TRBJ2-5	CASSTGATETQYF	TGCGCCAGTTCAACAGGGGCGACGGAGACCCAGTACTTC
TRBV2	.	.	TRBJ1-4	CASSKSEVSELFF	TGTGCCAGCAGCAAGTCGGAGGTTAGCGAACTGTTTTTT
TRBV7-9	.	.	TRBJ2-7	CASSLGSGFYEQYF	TGTGCCAGCAGCTTAGGGTCAGGGTTTTACGAGCAGTACTTC
TRBV18	.	few	TRBJ1-5	CASSPGINQPQHF	TGTGCCAGCTCACCGGGGATTAATCAGCCCCAGCATTTT
TRBV7-9	.	.	TRBJ1-1	CASTLMGHPGVSFF	TGTGCCAGCACCCTCATGGGGCACCCTGGTGTATCTTTCTTT
TRBV7-8	TRBD2	once	TRBJ2-2	CASSSRQRTSGTVGELFF	TGTGCCAGCAGCTCCCGGCAGCGGACTAGCGGGACGGTCGGGGAGCTGTTTTTT
TRBV6-1	.	.	TRBJ2-7	CASSEVTSYEQYF	TGTGCCAGCAGTGAAGTGACTTCCTACGAGCAGTACTTC
TRBV30	.	few	TRBJ2-5	CAWSVTVGGLRYQETQYF	TGTGCCTGGAGTGTAACAGTCGGGGGTTTACGGTACCAAGAGACCCAGTACTTC
TRBV27	.	.	TRBJ1-5	CASRRLPEGQPQHF	TGTGCCAGCAGGAGACTTCCAGAAGGGCAGCCCCAGCATTTT
TRBV30	.	few	TRBJ1-5	CAWTREGDQPQHF	TGTGCCTGGACCAGGGAAGGGGATCAGCCCCAGCATTTT
TRBV5-1	.	few	TRBJ2-2	CASSLEGGGELFF	TGCGCCAGCAGCTTGGAAGGAGGCGGGGAGCTGTTTTTT
TRBV2	TRBD1	.	TRBJ2-7	CASRATGGYEQYF	TGTGCCAGCAGGGCGACAGGGGGCTACGAGCAGTACTTC
TRBV30	.	.	TRBJ2-3	CAWNVDTDTQYF	TGTGCCTGGAATGTCGACACAGATACGCAGTATTTT
TRBV2	.	few	TRBJ2-1	CASSGQYNEQFF	TGTGCCAGCAGTGGACAGTACAATGAGCAGTTCTTC
TRBV2	.	few	TRBJ1-2	CASSVRGDYGYTF	TGTGCCAGCAGTGTAAGAGGGGATTATGGCTACACCTTC
TRBV29-1	TRBD2	.	TRBJ2-5	CSVDSGLVGETQYF	TGCAGCGTTGATAGTGGACTAGTTGGAGAGACCCAGTACTTC
TRBV6-5	.	.	TRBJ2-4	CASSGTLSSKNIQYF	TGTGCCAGCAGCGGGACATTGAGTTCCAAAAACATTCAGTACTTC
TRBV5-4	.	.	TRBJ2-3	CASSLAGSQGTQYF	TGTGCCAGCAGCTTGGCCGGATCGCAGGGTACGCAGTATTTT